This entry is about one T cell receptor beta chain. The antigen is not known. These data originate in a study of cytomegalovirus exposure and HLA in healthy donors. On the study more broadly: In an early release, HLA-typed donors contributed about 79 million unique TCR sequences. General study points: Later analysis associated a missense DCLRE1C variant with TCR beta V- and J-gene trimming. The study put roughly 160 TCR beta chains on its list as cytomegalovirus-associated. Later on, analysis showed that most CMV-associated TCR beta chains appeared to be HLA-restricted.

The PCR employed 60 Vbeta primers together with 13 Jbeta primers. The repertoire was sequenced with immunoSEQ multiplex PCR; TCRdb's copy has only in-frame clones and lacks some. Seen here are about 70,000 clones, approximately 67% observed once, and the top ten hold 2.5% to 3.5%. Sequencing was done on a sample of PBMCs. The sequence was obtained from a man in his thirties or forties in good health and CMV-seronegative.

The DNA of the CDR3 is TGTGCCAGCAGTTACTCGAGCCAGGTCGGCGAGCAGTACTTC. This sequence encodes CASSYSSQVGEQYF. The chain is built from TRBV6-5 and TRBJ2-7; D is unclear. The ends were cut back, 0 bases at V and 6 bases at J, with 12 bases in the middle. The CDR3 is 14 amino acids. In germline, CDR1 is MNHEY, CDR2 SVGAGI.